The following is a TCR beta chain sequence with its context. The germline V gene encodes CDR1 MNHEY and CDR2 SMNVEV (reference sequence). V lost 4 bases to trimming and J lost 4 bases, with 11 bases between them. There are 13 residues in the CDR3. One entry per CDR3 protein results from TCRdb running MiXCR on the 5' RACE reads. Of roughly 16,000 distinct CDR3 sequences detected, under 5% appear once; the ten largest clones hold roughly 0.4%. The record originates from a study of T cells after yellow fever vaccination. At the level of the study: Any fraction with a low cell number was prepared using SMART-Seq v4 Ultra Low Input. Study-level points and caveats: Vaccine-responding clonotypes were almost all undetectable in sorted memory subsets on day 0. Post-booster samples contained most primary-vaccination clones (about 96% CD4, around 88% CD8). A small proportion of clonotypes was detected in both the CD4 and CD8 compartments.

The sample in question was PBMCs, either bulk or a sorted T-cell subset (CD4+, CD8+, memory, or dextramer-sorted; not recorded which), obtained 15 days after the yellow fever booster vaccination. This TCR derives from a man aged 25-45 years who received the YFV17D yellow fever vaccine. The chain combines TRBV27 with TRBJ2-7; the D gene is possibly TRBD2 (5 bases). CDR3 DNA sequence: TGTGCCAGCAGTTCCGGGGTTATTTACGAGCAGTACTTC. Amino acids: CASSSGVIYEQYF.